The rows below give T cell receptor beta chains drawn from one sample of a study of blood T cell repertoires in COVID-19. The data were produced by immunoSEQ multiplex PCR, yet TCRdb's version contains in-frame clones alone and is incomplete. The table records about 140,000 clones, over 75% of them present only once. What was sequenced was peripheral blood. The receptor set was obtained from a man between 65 and 85 years old with acute or convalescent COVID-19. CDR3s include the opening cysteine and the closing phenylalanine or tryptophan. The D gene is left open where the match is weak. Clone size, where shown, is once, few, many, or a class for clones that have expanded.

TRBJ2-2 | once | TRBD2 | TRBV7-8 | CASSFGAGGGTGELFF | TGTGCCAGCAGCTTCGGTGCGGGAGGGGGTACCGGGGAGCTGTTTTTT
TRBJ1-1 | - | - | TRBV19 | CASRKRGTEAFF | TGTGCCAGCCGAAAAAGGGGGACTGAAGCTTTCTTT
TRBJ1-1 | - | - | TRBV5-1 | CASTPGTPNTEAFF | TGCGCCAGTACCCCCGGGACACCGAACACTGAAGCTTTCTTT
TRBJ1-1 | - | - | TRBV19 | CASSIETANTEAFF | TGTGCCAGTAGTATAGAAACAGCGAACACTGAAGCTTTCTTT
TRBJ2-3 | - | TRBD2 | TRBV6-2/TRBV6-3 | CASSYSLAVLTQYF | TGTGCCAGCAGTTACTCTCTAGCGGTCCTCACGCAGTATTTT
TRBJ2-7 | - | - | TRBV29-1 | CSVGQDTYEQYF | TGCAGCGTTGGACAGGATACCTACGAGCAGTACTTC
TRBJ1-5 | - | - | TRBV5-1 | CASSLAGAANQPQHF | TGCGCCAGCAGCTTGGCAGGGGCGGCAAATCAGCCCCAGCATTTT
TRBJ2-1 | - | TRBD1 | TRBV3-1/TRBV3-2 | CASSMAGTGNGEQFF | TGTGCCAGCAGCATGGCCGGGACAGGCAACGGTGAGCAGTTCTTC
TRBJ2-3 | - | TRBD2 | TRBV10-3 | CAISESSGGRATDTQYF | TGTGCCATCAGTGAGTCGAGCGGCGGGAGGGCTACAGATACGCAGTATTTT
TRBJ1-5 | - | TRBD1 | TRBV6-2/TRBV6-3 | CASSYDLDRVGQPQHF | TGTGCCAGCAGTTACGATCTGGACAGGGTTGGTCAGCCCCAGCATTTT
TRBJ2-7 | - | - | TRBV11-2 | CASSSRGTTLVVQYF | TGTGCCAGCAGCTCCCGGGGTACTACCTTGGTCGTGCAGTACTTC
TRBJ1-6 | - | - | TRBV2 | CASSEDTGTRSPLHF | TGTGCCAGCAGTGAGGACACAGGGACAAGATCACCCCTCCACTTT
TRBJ1-1 | - | - | TRBV2 | CASSELWNTEAFF | TGTGCCAGCAGTGAACTCTGGAACACTGAAGCTTTCTTT
TRBJ1-5 | few | TRBD1 | TRBV6-5 | CASSGQGDQPQHF | TGTGCCAGCAGCGGACAGGGGGATCAGCCCCAGCATTTT
TRBJ2-4 | - | TRBD1 | TRBV27 | CASSPWTGRKNIQYF | TGTGCCAGCAGTCCATGGACAGGGAGGAAAAACATTCAGTACTTC
TRBJ1-3 | - | - | TRBV5-6 | CASSFLSSGNTIYF | TGTGCCAGCAGCTTTCTAAGCTCTGGAAACACCATATATTTT
TRBJ1-1 | - | - | TRBV12-3/TRBV12-4 | CASSGQMNTEAFF | TGTGCCAGCAGCGGACAGATGAACACTGAAGCTTTCTTT
TRBJ2-3 | - | - | TRBV5-1 | CASRASKSNTQYF | TGCGCCAGCAGGGCTTCAAAATCCAATACGCAGTATTTT
TRBJ2-4 | - | TRBD1 | TRBV3-1/TRBV3-2 | CASRAGGAAKNIQYF | TGTGCCAGCAGGGCAGGGGGCGCGGCCAAAAACATTCAGTACTTC
TRBJ1-6 | - | - | TRBV27 | CASSLSIGGNSPLHF | TGTGCCAGCAGTTTATCGATCGGGGGTAATTCACCCCTCCACTTT
TRBJ2-1 | - | - | TRBV28 | CASSLSGLGGEQFF | TGTGCCAGCAGTTTATCAGGACTAGGGGGTGAGCAGTTCTTC
TRBJ2-3 | - | - | TRBV28 | CASSSPSAGGTDTQYF | TGTGCCAGCAGTTCGCCCTCAGCGGGTGGCACAGATACGCAGTATTTT
TRBJ1-4 | - | TRBD1 | TRBV28 | CASSGQGNTNEKLFF | TGTGCCAGCAGTGGACAGGGGAATACTAATGAAAAACTGTTTTTT
TRBJ2-1 | - | - | TRBV12-3/TRBV12-4 | CASSGVYNEQFF | TGTGCCAGCAGCGGGGTTTACAATGAGCAGTTCTTC
TRBJ1-6 | - | - | TRBV5-4 | CASSPGQLDSPLHF | TGTGCCAGCAGCCCCGGACAGTTGGATTCACCCCTCCACTTT
TRBJ1-5 | - | - | TRBV12-3/TRBV12-4 | CASRGGNQPQHF | TGTGCCAGCCGAGGCGGCAATCAGCCCCAGCATTTT
TRBJ1-1 | - | TRBD1 | TRBV3-1/TRBV3-2 | CASSQGTGGTEAFF | TGTGCCAGCAGCCAGGGGACAGGAGGCACTGAAGCTTTCTTT
TRBJ2-1 | - | - | TRBV7-2 | CASSSGGQSTFSEQFF | TGTGCCAGCAGCAGTGGGGGCCAGTCCACCTTCAGTGAGCAGTTCTTC
TRBJ1-5 | - | TRBD1 | TRBV19 | CASTTEGAGNQPQHF | TGTGCCAGTACCACCGAGGGGGCGGGCAATCAGCCCCAGCATTTT
TRBJ2-7 | - | TRBD2 | TRBV3-1/TRBV3-2 | CASSHQGLAGTSSYEQYF | TGTGCCAGCAGCCACCAAGGACTAGCGGGGACCAGCTCCTACGAGCAGTACTTC
TRBJ1-6 | - | - | TRBV3-1/TRBV3-2 | CASSQSGSDSPLHF | TGTGCCAGCAGCCAATCAGGTTCAGATTCACCCCTCCACTTT
TRBJ2-3 | - | - | TRBV3-1/TRBV3-2 | CACSGGTDTQYF | TGTGCCTGCTCGGGGGGCACAGATACGCAGTATTTT
TRBJ1-5 | - | - | TRBV7-8 | CASSLMRQEVYSNQPQHF | TGTGCCAGCAGCTTAATGCGCCAGGAGGTCTATAGCAATCAGCCCCAGCATTTT
TRBJ2-1 | - | TRBD2 | TRBV19 | CASSGGSGNKQFF | TGTGCCAGTAGCGGGGGGTCTGGGAATAAGCAGTTCTTC
TRBJ2-7 | - | - | TRBV11-1 | CASSFSGIEQYF | TGTGCCAGCAGCTTCTCGGGGATCGAGCAGTACTTC
TRBJ2-2 | - | - | TRBV6-5 | CASTQPPRATGELFF | TGTGCCAGCACCCAACCCCCTCGCGCCACCGGGGAGCTGTTTTTT
TRBJ1-5 | - | - | TRBV19 | CASSIETDNQPQHF | TGTGCCAGTAGTATTGAGACAGATAATCAGCCCCAGCATTTT
TRBJ2-1 | - | TRBD2 | TRBV28 | CASSLEGLAGDPFF | TGTGCCAGCAGTTTGGAGGGACTAGCGGGAGACCCGTTCTTC
TRBJ1-4 | - | TRBD1 | TRBV7-2 | CASSLGVVGTGNEKLFF | TGTGCCAGCAGCTTAGGGGTAGTAGGGACAGGGAATGAAAAACTGTTTTTT
TRBJ1-1 | - | TRBD1 | TRBV28 | CASSLLGQGSTEAFF | TGTGCCAGCAGTTTATTGGGACAGGGGAGCACTGAAGCTTTCTTT
TRBJ1-2 | - | - | TRBV4-1 | CASSQNAGTSSRYGYTF | TGCGCCAGCAGCCAAAATGCCGGGACAAGCAGTAGGTATGGCTACACCTTC
TRBJ1-1 | - | - | TRBV7-2 | CASSTNRGGAFTEAFF | TGTGCCAGCAGCACAAATCGCGGGGGCGCGTTCACTGAAGCTTTCTTT
TRBJ2-1 | - | - | TRBV3-1/TRBV3-2 | CASSQDFPGAYNEQFF | TGTGCCAGCAGCCAAGATTTTCCGGGAGCGTACAATGAGCAGTTCTTC
TRBJ2-3 | once | - | TRBV19 | CASSTSVRRRDTQYF | TGTGCCAGTAGTACGTCGGTCCGTCGGCGGGATACGCAGTATTTT
TRBJ1-5 | - | - | TRBV3-1/TRBV3-2 | CASSQGQGNNQPQHF | TGTGCCAGCAGCCAAGGGCAGGGGAACAATCAGCCCCAGCATTTT
TRBJ1-2 | - | - | TRBV28 | CASSLGQRIGGYTF | TGTGCCAGCAGTCTGGGCCAGAGAATAGGTGGCTACACCTTC
TRBJ2-5 | - | - | TRBV6-1 | CASSEAGVPETQYF | TGTGCCAGCAGTGAGGCAGGGGTCCCAGAGACCCAGTACTTC
TRBJ1-2 | - | TRBD1 | TRBV27 | CASRVRQGGYGYTF | TGTGCCAGCAGAGTCCGACAGGGGGGCTATGGCTACACCTTC
TRBJ2-7 | once | - | TRBV28 | CASSFTPLEQYF | TGTGCCAGCAGTTTCACTCCCCTCGAGCAGTACTTC
TRBJ1-6 | - | TRBD1 | TRBV4-1 | CASTKKERDRENSPLHF | TGCGCCAGCACCAAAAAGGAACGGGACAGAGAGAATTCACCCCTCCACTTT
TRBJ2-3 | - | - | TRBV7-2 | CASSLGGGADTQYF | TGTGCCAGCAGCTTAGGAGGGGGTGCAGATACGCAGTATTTT
TRBJ1-2 | - | - | TRBV10-3 | CASQGKWDYGYTF | TGTGCCTCTCAGGGGAAATGGGACTATGGCTACACCTTC